This T cell receptor beta chain was captured in a study of human CD8 memory T cell subsets. General study findings and limits: While effector memory cells differed, stem-like memory and precursor exhausted T cells had similarly high diversity.

CDR1 SQVTM and CDR2 ANQGSEA come from the germline V gene. The CDR3 runs 15 residues. A UMI-labeled 5' RACE approach was the method that produced the TCR beta libraries. TCRdb re-analyzed the 5' RACE reads; it lists each CDR3 protein once, without DNA. The sample table sets out around 4,900 distinct CDR3 sequences. Turning to this clonotype: Its antigen is not known.

Sequencing input: CD8+ T cells from PBMCs. The chain has TRBV29-1 and TRBJ2-5; TCRdb calls TRBD1, which cannot be checked without DNA. The TCR comes from a human donor in good health. The CDR3 spells CSVEGRTGEGETQYF. Filled out from reference TRBV29-1 and TRBJ2-5, the complete variable domain reads SAVISQKPSRDICQRGTSLTIQCQVDSQVTMMFWYRQQPGQSLTLIATANQGSEATYESGFVIDKFPISRPNLTFSTLTVSNMSPEDSSIYLCSVEGRTGEGETQYFGPGTRLLVL.